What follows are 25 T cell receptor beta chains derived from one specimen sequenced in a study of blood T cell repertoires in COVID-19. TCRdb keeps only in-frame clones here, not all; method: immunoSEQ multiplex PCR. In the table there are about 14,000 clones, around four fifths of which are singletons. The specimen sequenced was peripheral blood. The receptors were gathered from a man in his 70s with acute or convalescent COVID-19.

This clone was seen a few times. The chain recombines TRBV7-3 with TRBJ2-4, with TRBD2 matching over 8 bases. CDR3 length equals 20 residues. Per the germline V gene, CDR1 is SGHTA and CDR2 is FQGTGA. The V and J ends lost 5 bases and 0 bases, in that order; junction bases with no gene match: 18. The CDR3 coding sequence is TGTGCCAGCAGCCCCGGACTAGCACCGGGCCTTAATCAAGCCAAAAACATTCAGTACTTC. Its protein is CASSPGLAPGLNQAKNIQYF.

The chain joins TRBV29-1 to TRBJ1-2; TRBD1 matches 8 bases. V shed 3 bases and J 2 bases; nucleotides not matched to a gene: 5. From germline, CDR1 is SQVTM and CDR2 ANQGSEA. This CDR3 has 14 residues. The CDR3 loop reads CSVEGGQGNYGYTF. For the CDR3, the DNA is TGCAGCGTTGAGGGAGGACAGGGAAACTATGGCTACACCTTC.

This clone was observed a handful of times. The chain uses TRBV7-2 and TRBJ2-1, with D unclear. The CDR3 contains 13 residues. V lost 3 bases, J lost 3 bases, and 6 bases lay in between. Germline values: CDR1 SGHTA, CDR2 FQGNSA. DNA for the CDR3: TGTGCCAGCAGCTTTGGCCACTACAATGAGCAGTTCTTC. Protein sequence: CASSFGHYNEQFF.

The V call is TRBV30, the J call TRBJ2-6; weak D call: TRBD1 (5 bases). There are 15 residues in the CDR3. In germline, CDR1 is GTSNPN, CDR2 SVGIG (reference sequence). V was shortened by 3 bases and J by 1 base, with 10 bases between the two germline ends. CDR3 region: CAWRPQGSGANVLTF. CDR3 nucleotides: TGTGCCTGGAGACCTCAGGGATCTGGGGCCAACGTCCTGACTTTC. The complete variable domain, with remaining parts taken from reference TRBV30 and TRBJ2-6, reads SQTIHQWPATLVQPVGSPLSLECTVEGTSNPNLYWYRQAAGRGLQLLFYSVGIGQISSEVPQNLSASRPQDRQFILSSKKLLLSDSGFYLCAWRPQGSGANVLTFGAGSRLTVL.

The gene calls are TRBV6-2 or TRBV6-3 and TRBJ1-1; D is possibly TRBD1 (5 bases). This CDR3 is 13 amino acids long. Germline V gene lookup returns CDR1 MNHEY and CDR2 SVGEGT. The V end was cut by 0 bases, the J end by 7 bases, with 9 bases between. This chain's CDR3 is CASSYSRQGEAFF. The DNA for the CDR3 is TGTGCCAGCAGTTACTCGAGGCAGGGTGAAGCTTTCTTT.

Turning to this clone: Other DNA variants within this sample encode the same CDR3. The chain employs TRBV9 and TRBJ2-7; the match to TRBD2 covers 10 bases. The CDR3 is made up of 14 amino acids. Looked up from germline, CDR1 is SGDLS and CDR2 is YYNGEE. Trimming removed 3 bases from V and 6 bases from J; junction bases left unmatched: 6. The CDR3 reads CASSASGTSVEQYF. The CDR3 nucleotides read TGTGCCAGCAGCGCATCCGGGACTAGCGTCGAGCAGTACTTC.

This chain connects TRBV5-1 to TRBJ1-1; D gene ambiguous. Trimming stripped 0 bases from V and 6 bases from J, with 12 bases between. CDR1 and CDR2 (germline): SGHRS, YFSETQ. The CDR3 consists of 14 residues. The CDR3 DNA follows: TGCGCCAGCAGCTTGGCCACTGAAATCGCTGAAGCTTTCTTT. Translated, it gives CASSLATEIAEAFF.

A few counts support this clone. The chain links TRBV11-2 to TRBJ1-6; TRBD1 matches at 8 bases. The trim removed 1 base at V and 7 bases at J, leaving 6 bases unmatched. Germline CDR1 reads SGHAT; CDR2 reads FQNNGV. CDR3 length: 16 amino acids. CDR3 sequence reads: CASSLGGAGGNSPLHF. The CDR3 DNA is TGTGCCAGCAGCTTAGGAGGTGCAGGGGGCAATTCACCCCTCCACTTT.

Here the CDR3 reads CASSYSRGRGNQPQHF. In DNA form, the CDR3 reads TGTGCCAGCAGTTACTCGAGAGGGAGAGGCAATCAGCCCCAGCATTTT. The chain combines TRBV6-2 or TRBV6-3 with TRBJ1-5; D remains ambiguous. The V end lost 0 bases, the J end lost 2 bases, and 11 bases lay between the germline ends. Germline assignment: CDR1 MNHEY and CDR2 SVGEGT. This CDR3 has 16 residues.

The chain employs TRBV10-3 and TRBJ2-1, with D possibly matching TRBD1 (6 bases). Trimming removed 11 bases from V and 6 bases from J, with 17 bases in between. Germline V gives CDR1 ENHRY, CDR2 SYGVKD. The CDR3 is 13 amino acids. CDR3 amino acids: CAVQGSLLNEQFF. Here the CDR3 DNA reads TGTGCCGTACAGGGTTCCCTCCTCAATGAGCAGTTCTTC.

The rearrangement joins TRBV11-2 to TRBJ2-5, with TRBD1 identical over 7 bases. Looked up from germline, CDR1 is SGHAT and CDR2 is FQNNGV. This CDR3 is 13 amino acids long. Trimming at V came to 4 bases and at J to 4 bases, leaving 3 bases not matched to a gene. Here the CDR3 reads CASSSDRVETQYF. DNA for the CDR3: TGTGCCAGCAGCTCAGACAGGGTAGAGACCCAGTACTTC.

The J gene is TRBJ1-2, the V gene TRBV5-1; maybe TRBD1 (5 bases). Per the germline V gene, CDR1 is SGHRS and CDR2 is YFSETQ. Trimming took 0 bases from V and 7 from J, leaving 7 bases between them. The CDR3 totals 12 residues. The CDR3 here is CASSLVGGGYTF. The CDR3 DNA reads TGCGCCAGCAGCTTGGTGGGGGGTGGCTACACCTTC.

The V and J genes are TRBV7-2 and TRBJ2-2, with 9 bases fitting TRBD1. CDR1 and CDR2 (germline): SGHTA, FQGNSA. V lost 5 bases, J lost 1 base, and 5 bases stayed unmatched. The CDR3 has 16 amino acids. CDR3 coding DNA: TGTGCCAGCAGCCATACAGGGGGCGGGAACACCGGGGAGCTGTTTTTT. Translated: CASSHTGGGNTGELFF.

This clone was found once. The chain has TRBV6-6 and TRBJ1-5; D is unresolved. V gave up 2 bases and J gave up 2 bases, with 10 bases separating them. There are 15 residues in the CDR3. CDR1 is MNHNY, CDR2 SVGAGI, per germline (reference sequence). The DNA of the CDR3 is TGTGCCAGCAGTTACACCCAAAGCGGCAATCAGCCCCAGCATTTT. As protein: CASSYTQSGNQPQHF.

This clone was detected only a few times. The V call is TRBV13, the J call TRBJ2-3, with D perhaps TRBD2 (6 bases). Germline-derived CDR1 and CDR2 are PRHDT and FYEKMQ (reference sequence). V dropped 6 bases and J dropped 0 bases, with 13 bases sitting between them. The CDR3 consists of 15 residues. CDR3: CASRLLALSTDTQYF. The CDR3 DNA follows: TGTGCCAGCAGACTTCTAGCGCTTAGCACAGATACGCAGTATTTT.

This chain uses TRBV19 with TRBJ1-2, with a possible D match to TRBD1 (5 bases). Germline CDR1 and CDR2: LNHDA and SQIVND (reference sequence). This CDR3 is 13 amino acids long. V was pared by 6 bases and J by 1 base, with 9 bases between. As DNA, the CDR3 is TGTGCCAGTAGCCCGGGACTTAACTATGGCTACACCTTC. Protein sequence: CASSPGLNYGYTF.

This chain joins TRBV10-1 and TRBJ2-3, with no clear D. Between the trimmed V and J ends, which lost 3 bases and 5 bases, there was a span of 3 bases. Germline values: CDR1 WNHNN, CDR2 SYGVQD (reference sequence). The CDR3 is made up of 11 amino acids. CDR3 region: CASSDQDTQYF. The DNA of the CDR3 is TGCGCCAGCAGTGACCAAGATACGCAGTATTTT.

The CDR3 nucleotides read TGTGCCAGCAGTGTAGGACAGTTCTACGAGCAGTACTTC. Translated: CASSVGQFYEQYF. This rearrangement joins TRBV12-3 or TRBV12-4 to TRBJ2-7; tentatively, D is TRBD1 (6 bases). The CDR3 is made up of 13 amino acids. The germline V and J ends were trimmed by 5 bases and 3 bases, with 11 bases remaining between them.

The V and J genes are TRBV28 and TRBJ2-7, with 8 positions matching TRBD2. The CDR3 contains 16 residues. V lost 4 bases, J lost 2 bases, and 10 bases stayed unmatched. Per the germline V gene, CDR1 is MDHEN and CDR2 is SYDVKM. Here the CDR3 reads CASSSPPSGQAYEQYF. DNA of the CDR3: TGTGCCAGCAGTTCCCCCCCTAGCGGGCAAGCCTACGAGCAGTACTTC.

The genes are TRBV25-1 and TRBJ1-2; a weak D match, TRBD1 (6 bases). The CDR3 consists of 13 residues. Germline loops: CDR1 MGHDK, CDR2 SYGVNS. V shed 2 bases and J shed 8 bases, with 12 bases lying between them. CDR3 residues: CASSERGSMGYTF. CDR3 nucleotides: TGTGCCAGCAGTGAAAGGGGGAGTATGGGCTACACCTTC.

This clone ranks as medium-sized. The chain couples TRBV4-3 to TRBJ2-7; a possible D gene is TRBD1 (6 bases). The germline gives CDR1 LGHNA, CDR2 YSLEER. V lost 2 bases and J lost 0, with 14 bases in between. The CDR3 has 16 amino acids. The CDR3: CASSQYAGQSSYEQYF. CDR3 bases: TGCGCCAGCAGCCAATATGCCGGACAGAGCTCCTACGAGCAGTACTTC.

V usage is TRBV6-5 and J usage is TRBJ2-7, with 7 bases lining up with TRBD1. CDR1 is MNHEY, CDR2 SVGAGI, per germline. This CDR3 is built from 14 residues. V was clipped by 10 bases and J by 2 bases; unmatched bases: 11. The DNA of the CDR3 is TGTGCCACCAGCCGCGCGGACAGGACCTACGAGCAGTACTTC. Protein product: CATSRADRTYEQYF.

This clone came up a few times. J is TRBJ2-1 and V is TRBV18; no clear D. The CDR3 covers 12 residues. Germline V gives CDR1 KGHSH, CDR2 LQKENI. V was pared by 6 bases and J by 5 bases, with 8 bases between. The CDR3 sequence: CASSAVHNEQFF. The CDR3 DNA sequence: TGTGCCAGCTCGGCGGTCCACAATGAGCAGTTCTTC.

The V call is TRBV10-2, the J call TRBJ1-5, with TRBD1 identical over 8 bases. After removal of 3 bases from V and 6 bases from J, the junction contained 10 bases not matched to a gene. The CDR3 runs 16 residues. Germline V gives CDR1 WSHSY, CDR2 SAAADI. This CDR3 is CASSDSGQGRRQPQHF. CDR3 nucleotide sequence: TGCGCCAGCAGTGATAGCGGACAGGGTAGGCGTCAGCCCCAGCATTTT.

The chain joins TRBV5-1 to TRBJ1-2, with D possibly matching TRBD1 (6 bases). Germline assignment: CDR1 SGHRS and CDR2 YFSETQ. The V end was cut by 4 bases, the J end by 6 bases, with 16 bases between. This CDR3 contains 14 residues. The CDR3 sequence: CASSPGARRHGYTF. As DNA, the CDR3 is TGCGCCAGCAGCCCAGGGGCCCGACGGCATGGCTACACCTTC. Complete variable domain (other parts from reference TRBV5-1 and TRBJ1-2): KAGVTQTPRYLIKTRGQQVTLSCSPISGHRSVSWYQQTPGQGLQFLFEYFSETQRNKGNFPGRFSGRQFSNSRSEMNVSTLELGDSALYLCASSPGARRHGYTFGSGTRLTVV.